Below, one T cell receptor (beta chain) is given with its context. The CDR3 runs to 14 residues. CDR1 and CDR2 (germline): LNHDA, SQIVND (reference sequence). Trimming cost V 5 bases and J 8 bases; bases outside gene matches: 8. The sample is drawn from a study of blood T cell repertoires in COVID-19. The overall study: Acute and convalescent COVID-19 specimens originated in the United States, Italy and Spain. In each case, the material was cDNA or gDNA derived from T cells, B-cell-depleted T cells, or PBMCs.

Per the authors' pipeline: Estimated nucleated cell counts came from reference gene primer amplification. Measured with immunoSEQ multiplex PCR; TCRdb has only the in-frame clones, and not every one. For V, J and clone size, that table is used; D and trimming come from the DNA. The table lists 100,000 to 150,000 clones, approximately 88% of them singletons. This chain links TRBV19 with TRBJ1-2, with 10 bases lining up with TRBD1. The sample taken for sequencing was peripheral blood. The TCR originated in a man aged 50 to 60 with acute or convalescent COVID-19. The CDR3 loop is CASSETGGAGGYTF. The CDR3 coding sequence is TGTGCCAGTAGTGAGACAGGGGGCGCAGGGGGCTACACCTTC.